This is a list of T cell receptor beta chains from one sample in a study of T cell responses to AZD1222 COVID-19 vaccine. The table came from immunoSEQ multiplex PCR; TCRdb's copy has only in-frame clones and leaves some out. The table includes about 110,000 clones, over 85% detected once. Material: peripheral blood, obtained 28 days after the second AZD1222 dose. These receptors were taken from an adult who received the AZD1222 COVID-19 vaccine. The CDR3 runs from the conserved cysteine through the conserved F or W.

v_call	j_call	cdr3_aa
TRBV5-1	TRBJ1-2	CASSSGQGYGYTF
TRBV3-1/TRBV3-2	TRBJ2-1	CASSPGRERQFF
TRBV7-2	TRBJ2-7	CASSFNRPTYEQYF
TRBV5-1	TRBJ2-5	CASSLQSLQTQYF
TRBV7-8	TRBJ2-7	CASSLGTGGGEQYF
TRBV7-7	TRBJ2-1	CASSLSGGAEYEQFF
TRBV6-5	TRBJ1-5	CASSYTRGGQPQHF
TRBV5-5	TRBJ2-3	CASRGMVGTQYF
TRBV11-1	TRBJ2-7	CASSLSGLAESYEQYF
TRBV5-1	TRBJ2-7	CASREQGAAGEQYF
TRBV28	TRBJ1-5	CASTWNSNQPQHF
TRBV5-1	TRBJ2-2	CASSFTGDGPGELFF
TRBV18	TRBJ1-2	CASSPRTGNYGYTF
TRBV28	TRBJ2-7	CASSSPGGPRNEQYF
TRBV24-1	TRBJ2-7	CATPLPPSKSRGLWQGANEQYF
TRBV2	TRBJ1-1	CASTLGGQGEAFF
TRBV12-3/TRBV12-4	TRBJ1-2	CASSSIGWGYTF
TRBV7-6	TRBJ1-6	CASSLSTGANSPLHF
TRBV6-1	TRBJ1-2	CASSEGGGPPNIYGYTF
TRBV24-1	TRBJ1-4	CATSQGGSEKLFF
TRBV6-2/TRBV6-3	TRBJ2-4	CASSYRVGGTGNIQYF
TRBV20-1	TRBJ2-1	CSASSGGLYNEQFF
TRBV6-4	TRBJ2-3	CASSALSGGATDTQYF
TRBV7-8	TRBJ2-7	CASSFSSSYEQYF
TRBV7-8	TRBJ2-5	CASSTPGGQETQYF
TRBV3-1/TRBV3-2	TRBJ1-5	CASSQVGGGNQPQHF
TRBV6-5	TRBJ1-1	CASKTVNTEAFF
TRBV6-2/TRBV6-3	TRBJ1-2	CASSRQGRGYGYTF
TRBV6-5	TRBJ2-3	CASSYSAGTDTQYF
TRBV30	TRBJ2-1	CAWVQGSYNEQFF
TRBV12-2	TRBJ1-6	CASRLGFASPLHF
TRBV7-9	TRBJ1-2	CASSPGSYGYTF
TRBV28	TRBJ2-7	CASTEALSTIEQYF
TRBV19	TRBJ1-4	CASSAGRTLRNEKLFF
TRBV7-2	TRBJ1-1	CASSTQGSVTEAFF
TRBV7-9	TRBJ2-1	CASSLVEGSRVF
TRBV5-1	TRBJ2-3	CASSPDGGYTDTQYF
TRBV10-1	TRBJ1-1	CASRELVAGEAFF
TRBV13	TRBJ2-7	CASSLGPRGRSYEQYF
TRBV19	TRBJ2-3	CASSGTVTDTQYF
TRBV6-1	TRBJ1-2	CASSEGSYYGYTF
TRBV6-2/TRBV6-3	TRBJ1-2	CASSSTGTGGPLTYGYTF
TRBV5-4	TRBJ2-7	CASSSSRDYEQYF
TRBV4-2	TRBJ1-3	CASSPPQGGDGNTIYF
TRBV6-2/TRBV6-3	TRBJ1-2	CASSAQGNHGYTF
TRBV27	TRBJ1-6	CASSSRGQGSPLHF
TRBV12-5	TRBJ2-5	CASGLGQETQYF
TRBV7-2	TRBJ2-6	CASSPGHGSGANVLTF
TRBV11-3	TRBJ1-3	CASRGSGNTIYF
TRBV4-1	TRBJ2-1	CASSQNDRGGSYNEQFF
TRBV29-1	TRBJ2-1	CSVVDTSGGEQFF
TRBV3-1/TRBV3-2	TRBJ2-5	CASSQLQETQYF
TRBV3-1/TRBV3-2	TRBJ2-5	CASSQAGLETQYF